A single T cell receptor (beta chain) is shown here with its context. Its matching antigen is unknown. With 10-nucleotide random UMIs included, cDNA was synthesized by 5'RACE. In TCRdb, the 5' RACE reads were re-called with MiXCR into one record per CDR3 protein. The sample consists of approximately 39,000 distinct CDR3 sequences, just under 7.5% of them appearing once. The CDR3 length is 15 residues. Germline V gene sequence: CDR1 LNHDA, CDR2 SQIVND (reference sequence). V shed 6 bases, J shed 2 bases, and the junction held 7 bases outside the gene matches. This entry is derived from a study of neurological immune-mediated disorders. Findings and limits, study-wide: CDR3 amino acid sequences found in expanded clones were never shared across subjects, suggesting private repertoires in all groups.

The chain recombines TRBV19 with TRBJ1-5, with 7 bases matching TRBD1. The sequenced sample was CD4+ T cells from blood. This TCR came from a man aged 50 to 60 in good health. The CDR3 DNA sequence: TGTGCCAGTAGCTCAACAGGGGTGGGCAATCAGCCCCAGCATTTT. This sequence encodes CASSSTGVGNQPQHF. Using reference TRBV19 and TRBJ1-5 for the parts outside the CDR3, the full variable domain is DGGITQSPKYLFRKEGQNVTLSCEQNLNHDAMYWYRQDPGQGLRLIYYSQIVNDFQKGDIAEGYSVSREKKESFPLTVTSAQKNPTAFYLCASSSTGVGNQPQHFGDGTRLSIL.